Listed below are T cell receptor beta chains from one sample, sequenced in a study of T cells in Graves' hyperthyroidism and ophthalmopathy. TCRdb reanalysed the multiplex PCR reads using MiXCR and keeps one entry per CDR3 protein. This repertoire shows about 770,000 distinct CDR3 sequences, approximately 19% found once; its top ten account for over 15%. Sequenced input: blood. All receptors derive from a woman in her forties or fifties with Graves' hyperthyroidism that later progressed to Graves' ophthalmopathy. CDR3s include the opening cysteine and the closing phenylalanine or tryptophan. Each record gives: V gene, clone size, J gene, D gene, CDR3 DNA, CDR3 protein. D genes are given only for firm matches. A row's size may be missing; if present it is once, few, many or a size class.

TRBV29-1	.	TRBJ2-7	.	TGCAGCGTTGAAGACGACCGACGCTTGGAGGGCGAGCAGTACTTC	CSVEDDRRLEGEQYF
TRBV6-1	.	TRBJ1-5	.	TGTGCCAGCAGCCGCAGGGAATCGGGGGGTGGCCAGCCCCAGCATTTT	CASSRRESGGGQPQHF
TRBV29-1	once	TRBJ2-7	.	TGCAGCGTGACGTGGTTAGGAGCATACGAGCAGTACTTC	CSVTWLGAYEQYF
TRBV6-1	.	TRBJ2-5	.	TGTGCCAGCAGCCCCCCCCCTAGACAGTTCCAAGAGACCCAGTACTTC	CASSPPPRQFQETQYF
TRBV6-1	many	TRBJ2-3	.	TGTGCCAGCAGTGAAGCCGAACAGGGACTCACAGATACGCAGTATTTT	CASSEAEQGLTDTQYF
TRBV12-3/TRBV12-4	many	TRBJ1-2	TRBD1	TGTGCCAGCAGTAGGACAGGGGGGGACTATGGCTACACCTTC	CASSRTGGDYGYTF
TRBV4-2	few	TRBJ1-5	.	TGTGCCAGCAGCCAAGGCGGGCAGTTTAGCAATCAGCCCCAGCATTTT	CASSQGGQFSNQPQHF
TRBV5-1	many	TRBJ1-1	.	TGCGCCAGCAGCTTGGTGGGGGCGGGAGACACTGAAGCTTTCTTT	CASSLVGAGDTEAFF
TRBV27	few	TRBJ1-3	.	TGTGCCAGCAGCCCCACTCCGGGACTCCTTTCTGGAAACACCATATATTTT	CASSPTPGLLSGNTIYF
TRBV11-2	many	TRBJ1-4	TRBD1	TGTGCCAGCAGCCCGGACAGGGGGCTTGAAAAACTGTTTTTT	CASSPDRGLEKLFF
TRBV6-2/TRBV6-3	.	TRBJ2-1	.	TGTGCCAGCAGTTACCTACAGGGTGGGCAGTTCTTC	CASSYLQGGQFF
TRBV7-9	.	TRBJ2-7	.	TGTGCCAGCAGCTGGGGGGACCGAGCCCACGAGCAGTACTTC	CASSWGDRAHEQYF
TRBV9	.	TRBJ1-1	.	TGTGCCAGCAGCCCGGGACGGTGGGGCACTGAAGCTTTCTTT	CASSPGRWGTEAFF
TRBV3-1	many	TRBJ1-2	.	TGTGCCAGCAGCCAAGGGGGGGTAGCTCAAGACTATGGCTACACCTTC	CASSQGGVAQDYGYTF
TRBV15	.	TRBJ1-6	.	TGTGCCACCAGCAGAGTTAGGACAAGTTATAATTCACCCCTCCACTTT	CATSRVRTSYNSPLHF
TRBV2	many	TRBJ2-1	TRBD2	TGTGCCAGCAGCATGAGCGGGGACGACAATGAGCAGTTCTTC	CASSMSGDDNEQFF
TRBV20-1	.	TRBJ2-1	TRBD2	TGCAGTGCTAGAGCGGGGGGGCCCTTACCTGAGCAGTTCTTC	CSARAGGPLPEQFF
TRBV27	.	TRBJ1-2	TRBD1	TGTGCCAGCAGTTTCTCCCCCAGGGGGGATGGCTACACCTTC	CASSFSPRGDGYTF